These T cell receptor beta chains were read from a single sample in a study of control samples from healthy donors and cancer patients. Some clones are missing from TCRdb's copy, which holds only in-frame ones; the method was immunoSEQ multiplex PCR. This table holds 90,000 to 95,000 clones, over 80% found once. Sequencing used blood. All receptors derive from a man aged 30-40 years in good health. Both conserved end residues are part of each CDR3. Fields, in order: CDR3 DNA, CDR3 protein, D gene, J gene, clone size, V gene. D genes are given only for firm matches. Size tells how often a clone was seen (once, few, many) or the class of an expanded clone, and some rows leave it out.

TGTGCCAGCAGCCAAACGGGGGACAACGAAAAACTGTTTTTT	CASSQTGDNEKLFF	-	TRBJ1-4	-	TRBV4-2
TGTGCCAGCAGCTTACAGGGGGCAAAACTGTTTTTT	CASSLQGAKLFF	TRBD1	TRBJ1-4	once	TRBV6-5
TGCAGCGTTAGGGACAGCTACAATGAGCAGTTCTTC	CSVRDSYNEQFF	TRBD1	TRBJ2-1	-	TRBV29-1
TGTGCCAGCAGCTTAGTGGGGGGCCCGAACACCGGGGAGCTGTTTTTT	CASSLVGGPNTGELFF	-	TRBJ2-2	-	TRBV7-9
TGTGCCAGCAGCCGGACAGAGAACGAGCAGTACTTC	CASSRTENEQYF	-	TRBJ2-7	-	TRBV12-3/TRBV12-4
TGTGCCAGCAGTTTATTCGATGAGCAGTTCTTC	CASSLFDEQFF	-	TRBJ2-1	-	TRBV12-3/TRBV12-4
TGTGCCAGCAGTGAAACGAATGTAGGGGTTCGCTACACCTTC	CASSETNVGVRYTF	-	TRBJ1-2	-	TRBV25-1
TGTGCCAGCTCACCAATACAGGCGGCGAACACTGAAGCTTTCTTT	CASSPIQAANTEAFF	-	TRBJ1-1	-	TRBV18
TGTGCCAGCAGCCACAGAGGGGCCAACTATGGCTACACCTTC	CASSHRGANYGYTF	-	TRBJ1-2	once	TRBV9
TGTGCCAGCAGCCCCCGGCCGCAGCAAGCGTATGGCTACACCTTC	CASSPRPQQAYGYTF	-	TRBJ1-2	-	TRBV4-2
TGTGCCAGCAGGGTTTCCCTGGAATCACCCCTCCACTTT	CASRVSLESPLHF	-	TRBJ1-6	once	TRBV19
TGTGCCACCAGTGGCACAACGGGACTTAGGAATGAGCAGTTCTTC	CATSGTTGLRNEQFF	-	TRBJ2-1	-	TRBV24-1
TGTGCCAGTAAGGAGGGAGGTAATTCACCCCTCCACTTT	CASKEGGNSPLHF	-	TRBJ1-6	-	TRBV19
TGTGCCAGCAGTTGGGGGACAGGGGGCCTCTACGAGCAGTACTTC	CASSWGTGGLYEQYF	TRBD1	TRBJ2-7	-	TRBV6-2/TRBV6-3
TGTGCCAGCAGTTCTCGCCGGTCTCCCATGCATTTT	CASSSRRSPMHF	-	TRBJ1-5	-	TRBV12-3/TRBV12-4
TGTGCCAGCAGCGTAGGAGGGGCTGGAAACACCATATATTTT	CASSVGGAGNTIYF	-	TRBJ1-3	-	TRBV9
TGTGCCAGCAGCTTGGTCTCGGGGGATACTGAAGCTTTCTTT	CASSLVSGDTEAFF	-	TRBJ1-1	-	TRBV5-4
TGTGCCTGGAGTGTACCGGGGCCCGGGAACACCATATATTTT	CAWSVPGPGNTIYF	-	TRBJ1-3	-	TRBV30
TGTGCCAGCACCTACGGGTTACGGGGGCGCGCTGAAGCTTTCTTT	CASTYGLRGRAEAFF	-	TRBJ1-1	-	TRBV28
TGCGCCAGCAGCTTCGCAGGGGACGGAAACACCATATATTTT	CASSFAGDGNTIYF	-	TRBJ1-3	-	TRBV5-1
TGTGCCAGCAGCTTCGACGGCTATGGCTACACCTTC	CASSFDGYGYTF	-	TRBJ1-2	-	TRBV7-9
TGTGCCAGCAGCCCCGGGACTAGCGGGGGCCCAGATACGCAGTATTTT	CASSPGTSGGPDTQYF	TRBD2	TRBJ2-3	-	TRBV7-7
TGTGCCATCAGTGAGCGGACAGGGAGCACCGGGGAGCTGTTTTTT	CAISERTGSTGELFF	TRBD1	TRBJ2-2	-	TRBV10-3
TGTGCCAGCAGCCAAGAGCGGGGGGGCCCAGATACGCAGTATTTT	CASSQERGGPDTQYF	TRBD2	TRBJ2-3	medium-sized	TRBV4-2
TGTGCCAGCAGTTACTCGAGGGCCTCTGGAAACACCATATATTTT	CASSYSRASGNTIYF	-	TRBJ1-3	-	TRBV6-5
TGTGCCAGCATACCGGGGAACACTGAAGCTTTCTTT	CASIPGNTEAFF	-	TRBJ1-1	-	TRBV6-5
TGTGCCAGCAGTTTGGGGTGGACCCAGCATTTT	CASSLGWTQHF	-	TRBJ1-5	-	TRBV28
TGTGCCAGCAGTTCATCAGGTTCAAAATCCTACGAGCAGTACTTC	CASSSSGSKSYEQYF	-	TRBJ2-7	-	TRBV6-5
TGTGCCAGCAATCCTTTGGGACAGGGATTCCCCCACACTGAAGCTTTCTTT	CASNPLGQGFPHTEAFF	TRBD1	TRBJ1-1	-	TRBV28
TGTGCCGGATCTACAGGGGAAACAAGGGGCCAAGAGACCCAGTACTTC	CAGSTGETRGQETQYF	TRBD1	TRBJ2-5	-	TRBV6-6
TGTGCCAGCAGCTTGGCCTCAGGGGCCCTTTCAGCCCTCCACTTT	CASSLASGALSALHF	-	TRBJ1-6	-	TRBV11-1
TGTGCCAGTAGTATTAAGGGGGGGTCGGATACGCAGTATTTT	CASSIKGGSDTQYF	-	TRBJ2-3	few	TRBV19
TGTGCCAGCAGTTACTCGATGGCGGGGGTCGCAGATACGCAGTATTTT	CASSYSMAGVADTQYF	TRBD2	TRBJ2-3	once	TRBV6-5
TGCGCCAGCAGCTTGGTTGCCGGGGAGCTGTTTTTT	CASSLVAGELFF	-	TRBJ2-2	-	TRBV5-1
TGTGCCAGCAGGGGGGACACTCCCGAGCAGTACTTC	CASRGDTPEQYF	-	TRBJ2-7	-	TRBV2
TGCGCCAGCAGCTTGGTCTCTCGGGGGGACAGGGGTATGGATCAGCCCCAGCATTTT	CASSLVSRGDRGMDQPQHF	TRBD1	TRBJ1-5	-	TRBV5-1
TGTGCCAGCAGCAACCGGGACAGGGGGGGCGAAGCTTTCTTT	CASSNRDRGGEAFF	-	TRBJ1-1	-	TRBV21-1
TGTGCCAGCACCCCCGTCGGTAACTATGGCTACACCTTC	CASTPVGNYGYTF	-	TRBJ1-2	-	TRBV6-6
TGCGCCAGCAGCTCAACTAGCGGCACAGATACGCAGTATTTT	CASSSTSGTDTQYF	TRBD2	TRBJ2-3	-	TRBV5-1
TGCGCCAGCAAATTCTCGTCGAACAACTTGAACACTGAAGCTTTCTTT	CASKFSSNNLNTEAFF	-	TRBJ1-1	-	TRBV5-1
TGCGCCAGCAGCTTGCCGGGGGACCTCTATGGCTACACCTTC	CASSLPGDLYGYTF	-	TRBJ1-2	-	TRBV5-1
TGTGCCAGCAGCCAAACCCGATCTGGAAACACCATATATTTT	CASSQTRSGNTIYF	-	TRBJ1-3	-	TRBV4-2
TGCGCCAGCAGTCTCCCTGGTAGTGCGGCGAGGCATCAGCCCCAGCATTTT	CASSLPGSAARHQPQHF	-	TRBJ1-5	-	TRBV23-1
TGTGCCACCGCGGCCGGGAACACTGAAGCTTTCTTT	CATAAGNTEAFF	-	TRBJ1-1	-	TRBV18
TGCGCCAGCAGAGGCGGACAGGGGAACACCGGGGAGCTGTTTTTT	CASRGGQGNTGELFF	TRBD1	TRBJ2-2	-	TRBV5-1
TGTGCCACCAGTTGGACTAGCGGCCGTAATGAGCAGTTCTTC	CATSWTSGRNEQFF	TRBD2	TRBJ2-1	-	TRBV15
TGTGCCAGCAGCGTCCAGACTAGCGCCAATGAGCAGTTCTTC	CASSVQTSANEQFF	TRBD2	TRBJ2-1	-	TRBV9
TGCGCCAGCAGACAGCAAAACACCATATATTTT	CASRQQNTIYF	-	TRBJ1-3	-	TRBV5-1
TGTGCCAGCAGCATACGACAGGGCGCCACCGGGGAGCTGTTTTTT	CASSIRQGATGELFF	TRBD1	TRBJ2-2	-	TRBV14
TGTGCCAGTAGTCTCCAGGGCGGGGGTATGACAGATACGCAGTATTTT	CASSLQGGGMTDTQYF	TRBD2	TRBJ2-3	-	TRBV19
TGTGCCAGCAGTGTCTCCTACGAGCAGTACTTC	CASSVSYEQYF	-	TRBJ2-7	few	TRBV12-3/TRBV12-4
TGCGCCAGCAGCTATGGACAGGGGCGCTACAATGAGCAGTTCTTC	CASSYGQGRYNEQFF	TRBD1	TRBJ2-1	-	TRBV5-1
TGTGCCAGTCGAGACAGGGGCTTCTACAATGAGCAGTTCTTC	CASRDRGFYNEQFF	TRBD1	TRBJ2-1	once	TRBV19
TGTGCCCTCGGCTACACCGGGGAGCTGTTTTTT	CALGYTGELFF	-	TRBJ2-2	-	TRBV6-5
TGTGCCTGGAGTGTAGGGCTTAGAGGAGGCCAAGAGACCCAGTACTTC	CAWSVGLRGGQETQYF	-	TRBJ2-5	-	TRBV30
TGTGCCAGCAGCCAAAGTAACGTCGGGAGCACTGAAGCTTTCTTT	CASSQSNVGSTEAFF	-	TRBJ1-1	-	TRBV3-1/TRBV3-2
TGTGCCTGGAGTGTACAGGGCTACGAGCAGTACTTC	CAWSVQGYEQYF	-	TRBJ2-7	once	TRBV30
TGTGCCAGCAGCCAAGAGGGACACCAGTTTTTT	CASSQEGHQFF	-	TRBJ1-4	-	TRBV3-1/TRBV3-2
TGTGCCAGCAGCTTGGAGACTAGCGGGGGTTCGGAGACCCAGTACTTC	CASSLETSGGSETQYF	TRBD2	TRBJ2-5	once	TRBV5-6
TGTGCCAGCAGTAAGACTAGCGGGGGGAATGAGCAGTTCTTC	CASSKTSGGNEQFF	TRBD2	TRBJ2-1	-	TRBV2